A selection of T cell receptor beta chains follows, all from one sample in a study of blood T cell repertoires in COVID-19. Repertoires were generated with immunoSEQ multiplex PCR, while TCRdb's copy carries only in-frame clones and drops some. This sample has approximately 150,000 clones, with around 84% found just once. Sequencing was performed on peripheral blood. The receptor set was obtained from a woman over 75 with acute or convalescent COVID-19. Both conserved end residues are part of each CDR3. D genes are given only for firm matches. Rows give clone size only sometimes, using once, few, many, or a class for an expanded clone.

-	TRBV7-9	few	TRBJ2-7	CASRETGGNYEQYF	TGTGCCAGCAGGGAGACAGGAGGTAACTACGAGCAGTACTTC
TRBD1	TRBV9	-	TRBJ2-7	CASSVAQGAYEQYF	TGTGCCAGCAGCGTAGCACAGGGGGCCTACGAGCAGTACTTC
-	TRBV7-9	few	TRBJ1-2	CASSLSPGLYGYTF	TGTGCCAGCAGCTTAAGTCCGGGATTATATGGCTACACCTTC
-	TRBV29-1	-	TRBJ1-3	CSVEDYSGNTIYF	TGCAGCGTTGAAGATTATAGCGGAAACACCATATATTTT
-	TRBV5-1	few	TRBJ1-1	CASSQGNTEAFF	TGCGCCAGTTCACAGGGGAACACTGAAGCTTTCTTT
-	TRBV12-5	-	TRBJ1-1	CASGLPSTAKAFF	TGTGCTAGTGGTTTGCCTTCGACAGCTAAAGCTTTCTTT
-	TRBV5-4	-	TRBJ1-2	CASSLGDYGYTF	TGTGCCAGCAGCTTAGGGGACTATGGCTACACCTTC
TRBD2	TRBV7-9	-	TRBJ2-3	CASSLSGAGGADTQYF	TGTGCCAGCAGCTTATCAGGGGCGGGAGGCGCGGATACGCAGTATTTT
-	TRBV4-2	-	TRBJ2-7	CASSQANLGYEQYF	TGTGCCAGCAGCCAAGCGAATCTCGGCTACGAGCAGTACTTC
TRBD2	TRBV5-1	-	TRBJ2-1	CASSHRLAEHNEQFF	TGCGCCAGCAGCCACCGACTAGCGGAACACAATGAGCAGTTCTTC
TRBD1	TRBV28	-	TRBJ1-2	CASSQPGQPLANYGYTF	TGTGCCAGCAGTCAACCGGGACAGCCTTTGGCTAACTATGGCTACACCTTC
-	TRBV7-9	-	TRBJ1-6	CASSLANRTPLHF	TGTGCCAGCAGCTTAGCCAACAGAACACCCCTCCACTTT
TRBD1	TRBV6-5	-	TRBJ2-5	CATDRAKTQYF	TGTGCCACCGACAGGGCGAAGACCCAGTACTTC
-	TRBV30	-	TRBJ1-1	CAWHPTKANTEAFF	TGTGCCTGGCACCCTACTAAGGCTAACACTGAAGCTTTCTTT
-	TRBV19	many	TRBJ2-2	CASSDSPNTGELFF	TGTGCCAGTAGTGACAGTCCGAACACCGGGGAGCTGTTTTTT
-	TRBV7-2	-	TRBJ2-1	CASGRDSTYNEQFF	TGTGCCAGTGGCCGGGACTCCACCTACAATGAGCAGTTCTTC
TRBD1	TRBV4-3	-	TRBJ1-2	CASSRTGGRYGYTF	TGCGCCAGCAGCCGCACAGGGGGCAGGTATGGCTACACCTTC
-	TRBV19	-	TRBJ1-2	CASTRGGDRFYGYTF	TGTGCCAGTACCAGGGGCGGAGATAGATTCTATGGCTACACCTTC
-	TRBV7-9	-	TRBJ2-2	CASSPQGNTGELFF	TGTGCCAGCAGCCCCCAGGGGAACACCGGGGAGCTGTTTTTT
TRBD1	TRBV5-1	-	TRBJ2-7	CASGRQGPGEQYF	TGCGCCAGCGGCCGACAGGGCCCGGGGGAGCAGTACTTC
-	TRBV11-2	-	TRBJ2-5	CASSLGDNLGARTQYF	TGTGCCAGCAGCTTAGGGGACAACCTTGGGGCTCGGACCCAGTACTTC
-	TRBV28	-	TRBJ1-2	CASSRISGGGTF	TGTGCCAGCAGCCGGATCTCGGGAGGAGGCACCTTC
TRBD2	TRBV6-5	-	TRBJ2-2	CASKPSGSTGELFF	TGTGCCAGCAAGCCGAGCGGGAGCACCGGGGAGCTGTTTTTT
-	TRBV7-9	-	TRBJ2-4	CASSSGLAKNIQYF	TGTGCCAGCAGCTCGGGACTAGCCAAAAACATTCAGTACTTC
TRBD2	TRBV20-1	-	TRBJ2-1	CSASSFGTMEGLGLEQFF	TGCAGTGCTAGTAGCTTTGGGACCATGGAGGGACTAGGGTTAGAGCAGTTCTTC
TRBD1	TRBV4-2	-	TRBJ2-1	CASSQDDRAGYNEQFF	TGTGCCAGCAGCCAAGACGACAGGGCCGGCTACAATGAGCAGTTCTTC
-	TRBV7-2	once	TRBJ2-3	CASSPRVRRTDTQYF	TGTGCCAGCAGCCCTCGGGTCCGGAGGACAGATACGCAGTATTTT
-	TRBV2	once	TRBJ2-2	CASSGRTIPGELFF	TGTGCCAGCAGTGGTAGGACTATTCCCGGGGAGCTGTTTTTT
-	TRBV3-1/TRBV3-2	-	TRBJ2-1	CASSQGRTGEQFF	TGTGCCAGCAGCCAAGGGAGAACCGGGGAGCAGTTCTTC
-	TRBV11-1	many	TRBJ2-7	CASSLEWAGKEQYF	TGTGCCAGCAGCTTAGAATGGGCAGGGAAGGAGCAGTACTTC
TRBD1	TRBV19	once	TRBJ2-3	CASSADRVTSTDTQYF	TGTGCCAGTAGTGCAGACAGGGTAACTAGCACAGATACGCAGTATTTT
TRBD1	TRBV5-5	-	TRBJ1-3	CAATGVSGNTIYF	TGTGCCGCAACAGGGGTTTCTGGAAACACCATATATTTT
TRBD1	TRBV29-1	-	TRBJ2-2	CSVSTGGSGELFF	TGCAGCGTTTCTACAGGGGGCTCCGGGGAGCTGTTTTTT
TRBD1	TRBV12-3/TRBV12-4	-	TRBJ1-2	CASSTGQGYGYTF	TGTGCCAGCAGTACTGGACAGGGGTATGGCTACACCTTC
-	TRBV10-2	many	TRBJ1-5	CASTFDRGQPQHF	TGCGCCAGCACCTTCGACCGGGGTCAGCCCCAGCATTTT
TRBD2	TRBV7-3	-	TRBJ2-2	CASSSGRTGELFF	TGTGCCAGCAGCTCCGGGAGGACCGGGGAGCTGTTTTTT
-	TRBV5-1	-	TRBJ2-3	CASSLETSTDTQYF	TGCGCCAGCAGCTTAGAGACTAGCACAGATACGCAGTATTTT
-	TRBV28	-	TRBJ2-2	CASFGGELFF	TGTGCCAGCTTCGGCGGGGAGCTGTTTTTT
-	TRBV27	-	TRBJ2-7	CASSLFDSLYEQYF	TGTGCCAGCAGTTTATTCGACTCATTATACGAGCAGTACTTC
TRBD2	TRBV7-9	-	TRBJ2-1	CASSKAGGEYNEQFF	TGTGCCAGCAGCAAAGCGGGAGGGGAATACAATGAGCAGTTCTTC
-	TRBV12-3/TRBV12-4	-	TRBJ2-3	CASSSGVRDTQYF	TGTGCCAGCAGTTCGGGGGTGAGAGATACGCAGTATTTT
TRBD2	TRBV5-6	-	TRBJ2-5	CASSFLAGASPRAQYF	TGTGCCAGCAGCTTTCTAGCGGGGGCCTCCCCGAGGGCCCAGTACTTC
-	TRBV30	-	TRBJ2-1	CAWSSTTYNEQFF	TGTGCCTGGAGTTCTACTACTTACAATGAGCAGTTCTTC
TRBD2	TRBV15	-	TRBJ2-3	CATSRRLAAPTDTQYF	TGTGCCACCAGCAGGCGACTAGCGGCGCCCACAGATACGCAGTATTTT
-	TRBV11-2	-	TRBJ2-1	CASSLDFGAYNEQFF	TGTGCCAGCAGCTTAGATTTTGGAGCCTACAATGAGCAGTTCTTC
TRBD2	TRBV5-6	once	TRBJ2-7	CASSSAGTSLDEQYF	TGTGCCAGCAGCTCCGCCGGGACTAGTCTCGACGAGCAGTACTTC
TRBD1	TRBV10-1	-	TRBJ2-1	CASSEAGQGRFF	TGCGCCAGCAGTGAGGCCGGACAGGGGCGTTTCTTC
TRBD1	TRBV24-1	-	TRBJ1-1	CATRDRGYTEAFF	TGTGCCACCAGGGACAGGGGATACACTGAAGCTTTCTTT